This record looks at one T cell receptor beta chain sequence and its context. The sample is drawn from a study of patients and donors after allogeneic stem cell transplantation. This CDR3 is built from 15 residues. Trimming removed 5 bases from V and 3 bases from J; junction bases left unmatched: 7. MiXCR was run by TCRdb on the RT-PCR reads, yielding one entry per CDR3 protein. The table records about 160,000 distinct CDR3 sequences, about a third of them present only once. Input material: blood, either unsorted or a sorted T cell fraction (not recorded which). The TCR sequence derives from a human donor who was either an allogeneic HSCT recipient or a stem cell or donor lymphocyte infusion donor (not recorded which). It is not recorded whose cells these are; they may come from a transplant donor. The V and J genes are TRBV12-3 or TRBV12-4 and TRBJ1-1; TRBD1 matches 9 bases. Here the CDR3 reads CASSRTGARDTEAFF. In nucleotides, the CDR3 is TGTGCCAGCAGTCGGACAGGGGCGCGGGACACTGAAGCTTTCTTT.